These 28 T cell receptor beta chains were sequenced from one sample in a study of blood T cells in healthy people across ages. Primers used in a second PCR of about 6 to 11 cycles were a sample-barcoded 5' primer and a J-beta primer mix. TCRdb recomputed calls from the 5' RACE reads with MiXCR, one row per CDR3 protein. The profile shows about 1.8 million distinct CDR3 sequences, about 50% of them singletons. Sequencing was carried out using blood. All receptors come from a woman aged 40 to 55 in good health.

V usage is TRBV6-5 and J usage is TRBJ2-5; possibly TRBD2 for D (6 bases). The CDR3 contains 12 residues. The V end lost 10 bases, the J end lost 6 bases, and 15 bases lay between the germline ends. Germline V gene data show CDR1 as MNHEY and CDR2 as SVGAGI. CDR3 DNA: TGTGCCACCACGGGAGCGGGCCAGACCCAGTACTTC. Protein sequence: CATTGAGQTQYF.

This clonotype was seen a few times. DNA of the CDR3: TGCGCCAGCAGCCAAGAAACAGGAGACCAAGAGACCCAGTACTTC. This translates into CASSQETGDQETQYF. The chain links TRBV4-1 to TRBJ2-5, with a weak D call TRBD1 (5 bases). Deletions cut 0 bases from V and 0 bases from J, with 8 bases between. The germline V gene has CDR1 MGHRA and CDR2 YSYEKL. This CDR3 spans 15 amino acids.

The chain employs TRBV5-1 and TRBJ1-2; D is unresolved. The CDR3 totals 14 residues. Trimming took off 0 bases at V and 4 bases at J, with 10 bases between the two ends. Germline CDR1 is SGHRS and CDR2 is YFSETQ. The CDR3 loop is CASSLAGRTYGYTF. CDR3 DNA sequence: TGCGCCAGCAGCTTGGCCGGGCGGACCTATGGCTACACCTTC.

This chain links TRBV5-1 with TRBJ2-1; 10 nucleotides line up with TRBD2. Looked up from germline, CDR1 is SGHRS and CDR2 is YFSETQ. The junction had 8 bases not matched to a gene; V was cut back by 9 bases and J by 8 bases. The CDR3 covers 13 residues. CDR3 in DNA: TGCGCCACCACTAGACTAGCGGGTGATGAGCAGTTCTTC. It yields the protein CATTRLAGDEQFF.

The rearrangement joins TRBV12-3 or TRBV12-4 to TRBJ2-4, with 12 bases identical to TRBD1. The CDR3 covers 18 residues. Trimming cost V 5 bases and J 1 base; bases outside gene matches: 9. The CDR3 coding sequence is TGTGCCAGCAGTGAGGGACAGGGGGCGGGAAGGGCCAAAAACATTCAGTACTTC. It specifies CASSEGQGAGRAKNIQYF.

The chain uses TRBV4-3 and TRBJ1-4; weak D call: TRBD1 (5 bases). The CDR3 loop spans 13 amino acids. CDR1 is LGHNA, CDR2 YSLEER, per germline. V shed 0 bases and J shed 8 bases, with 7 bases lying between them. The CDR3 DNA sequence: TGCGCCAGCAGCCAAGAAGGGGAGGAAAAACTGTTTTTT. Translated: CASSQEGEEKLFF.

The sample holds a few counts of this clonotype. The chain recombines TRBV7-3 with TRBJ2-3; D ambiguous. This CDR3 is 14 amino acids long. V dropped 5 bases and J dropped 4 bases, with 13 bases sitting between them. CDR1 is SGHTA and CDR2 is FQGTGA in the germline V gene. As DNA, the CDR3 is TGTGCCAGCAGCCACCTAGGTTGGGCAGATACGCAGTATTTT. Encoded protein: CASSHLGWADTQYF.

Only a few counts were recorded for this clonotype. The genes are TRBV29-1 and TRBJ1-2; D uncertain. This CDR3 has 11 residues. Germline loops: CDR1 SQVTM, CDR2 ANQGSEA. V gave up 8 bases and J gave up 4 bases, with 11 bases separating them. The DNA of the CDR3 is TGCAGCTCGGAAGAGGGCTATGGCTACACCTTC. It yields the protein CSSEEGYGYTF.

The chain is built from TRBV6-6 and TRBJ2-6; D perhaps matches TRBD2 (5 bases). V lost 10 bases and J lost 0, with 16 bases in between. CDR1 and CDR2 from the germline V gene are MNHNY and SVGAGI (reference sequence). The CDR3 consists of 16 residues. CDR3 in amino acids: CATRDPSISGANVLTF. As DNA, the CDR3 is TGTGCCACCCGGGATCCTTCAATCTCTGGGGCCAACGTCCTGACTTTC.

Only one count was recorded for this clonotype. The chain uses TRBV3-1 and TRBJ1-2, with D tentatively TRBD1 (6 bases). This CDR3 has 14 amino acids. V shed 7 bases and J shed 4 bases, with 16 bases lying between them. From germline, CDR1 is LGHDT and CDR2 YNNKEL (reference sequence). The CDR3: CASTAEGGGYGYTF. The DNA for the CDR3 is TGTGCCAGCACCGCGGAGGGGGGTGGCTATGGCTACACCTTC. Using reference TRBV3-1 and TRBJ1-2 for the parts outside the CDR3, the full variable domain is DTAVSQTPKYLVTQMGNDKSIKCEQNLGHDTMYWYKQDSKKFLKIMFSYNNKELIINETVPNRFSPKSPDKAHLNLHINSLELGDSAVYFCASTAEGGGYGYTFGSGTRLTVV.

The V and J genes are TRBV7-9 and TRBJ2-1; TRBD1 aligns across 7 bases. The CDR3 has 18 residues. In germline, CDR1 is SEHNR, CDR2 FQNEAQ (reference sequence). J lost 1 base, V lost 5 bases, and 14 bases had no gene match. CDR3 nucleotide sequence: TGTGCCAGCAGCCAACCGACAGGGCTAGTAACATCCTACAATGAGCAGTTCTTC. Protein: CASSQPTGLVTSYNEQFF.

This clonotype was seen a few times. The J gene is TRBJ2-6, the V gene TRBV20-1, with D hard to call. The CDR3 is 13 amino acids. The V end was cut by 3 bases, the J end by 2 bases, with 5 bases between. The germline V gene encodes CDR1 DFQATT and CDR2 SNEGSKA (reference sequence). The CDR3 bases are TGCAGTGCTAGTCGAGCTGGGGCCAACGTCCTGACTTTC. It yields the protein CSASRAGANVLTF.

CDR3 bases: TGTGCCAGCAGCACCCAGTCGGAGGGGGATTCGGAGACCCAGTACTTC. It codes for CASSTQSEGDSETQYF. The chain recombines TRBV7-8 with TRBJ2-5; D is tentatively TRBD1 or TRBD2 (6 bases each). The CDR3 contains 16 residues. Deletions cut 5 bases from V and 5 bases from J, with 21 bases between. Germline-derived CDR1 and CDR2 are SGHVS and FQNEAQ. Using reference TRBV7-8 and TRBJ2-5 for the parts outside the CDR3, the full variable domain is GAGVSQSPRYKVAKRGQDVALRCDPISGHVSLFWYQQALGQGPEFLTYFQNEAQLDKSGLPSDRFFAERPEGSVSTLKIQRTQQEDSAVYLCASSTQSEGDSETQYFGPGTRLLVL.

In its sample, this clonotype was seen a few times. J is TRBJ2-5 and V is TRBV12-3 or TRBV12-4; a possible D gene is TRBD1 (6 bases). V dropped 5 bases and J dropped 2 bases, with 24 bases sitting between them. This CDR3 comprises 18 residues. CDR3 nucleotide sequence: TGTGCCAGCAGTCCAGCTCAACAGGGTTGGCTGAGTCAAGAGACCCAGTACTTC. Translated, it gives CASSPAQQGWLSQETQYF.

This chain joins TRBV3-1 and TRBJ2-6; weak D call: TRBD1 (5 bases). The CDR3 loop spans 19 amino acids. Trimming pared 0 bases from V and 0 bases from J, leaving 15 bases between. The germline gives CDR1 LGHDT, CDR2 YNNKEL (reference sequence). DNA of the CDR3: TGTGCCAGCAGCCAAGATCGGCCAGGGCCAATCTCTGGGGCCAACGTCCTGACTTTC. It specifies CASSQDRPGPISGANVLTF.

The chain employs TRBV20-1 and TRBJ1-1, with D uncertain. The V and J ends lost 7 bases and 1 base respectively, with 19 bases between them. This CDR3 region has 15 residues. Germline-derived CDR1 and CDR2 are DFQATT and SNEGSKA (reference sequence). The DNA for the CDR3 is TGCAGTGTATTGTTCCAGTCCCAGCCGAACACTGAAGCTTTCTTT. Its protein is CSVLFQSQPNTEAFF.

With respect to this clonotype: One end of the junction varies from germline; a read error may be responsible. V and J are TRBV20-1 and TRBJ2-3; 9 nucleotides align to TRBD2. The CDR3 is made up of 15 amino acids. Looked up from germline, CDR1 is DFQATT and CDR2 is SNEGSKA (reference sequence). CDR3 in DNA: TGCAGTGCTAGAAGCCCGACTAGCGGCACAGATACACAGTATTTT. Translation gives CSARSPTSGTDTQYF.

The V call is TRBV6-2 or TRBV6-3, the J call TRBJ1-2, with TRBD1 matching 8 bases. The trim removed 2 bases at V and 3 bases at J, leaving 2 bases unmatched. The CDR3 runs 14 residues. Germline V gives CDR1 MNHEY, CDR2 SVGEGT. CDR3 in amino acids: CASSYQDRDYGYTF. In DNA form, the CDR3 reads TGTGCCAGCAGTTACCAGGACAGGGACTATGGCTACACCTTC.

The chain links TRBV6-4 to TRBJ1-2, with D perhaps matching TRBD1 (5 bases). Per the germline V gene, CDR1 is MRHNA and CDR2 is SNTAGT. The V gene lost 6 bases and the J gene lost 8 bases, with 16 bases spanning the gap. This CDR3 is 13 amino acids long. The CDR3 loop is CASSGQSREGYTF. The CDR3 nucleotides read TGTGCCAGCAGCGGACAATCACGGGAGGGCTACACCTTC.

The rearrangement links TRBV5-1 to TRBJ1-1, with D perhaps matching TRBD1 (5 bases). The V end was cut by 5 bases, the J end by 6 bases, with 20 bases between. This CDR3 region has 15 residues. Per germline, CDR1 SGHRS and CDR2 YFSETQ. CDR3 sequence (DNA): TGCGCCAGCAGGGAAAGAGCGGGACCGGAACCTGAAGCTTTCTTT. This encodes CASRERAGPEPEAFF.

This clonotype was detected only a few times. V gene TRBV5-1 combines with J gene TRBJ2-5; TRBD1 is a possible D gene (5 bases). The CDR3 totals 14 residues. Trimming shortened V by 4 bases and J by 3 bases, and 13 bases separated the two germline ends. Germline-derived CDR1 and CDR2 are SGHRS and YFSETQ. The CDR3 here is CASSVAGPKETQYF. The DNA for the CDR3 is TGCGCCAGCAGCGTGGCAGGGCCTAAAGAGACCCAGTACTTC. Drawing the rest from reference TRBV5-1 and TRBJ2-5, the complete variable domain is KAGVTQTPRYLIKTRGQQVTLSCSPISGHRSVSWYQQTPGQGLQFLFEYFSETQRNKGNFPGRFSGRQFSNSRSEMNVSTLELGDSALYLCASSVAGPKETQYFGPGTRLLVL.

This chain uses TRBV6-2 or TRBV6-3 with TRBJ2-7, with D unresolved. The ends were cut back, 4 bases at V and 3 bases at J, with 7 bases in the middle. Germline V lookup: CDR1 MNHEY, CDR2 SVGEGT. The CDR3 is 12 amino acids. The CDR3 DNA sequence: TGTGCCAGCAGTTCCAGGCACTACGAGCAGTACTTC. Amino acid sequence: CASSSRHYEQYF.

The chain recombines TRBV20-1 with TRBJ2-1, with TRBD1 identical over 7 bases. Looked up from germline, CDR1 is DFQATT and CDR2 is SNEGSKA (reference sequence). V lost 3 bases and J lost 6; bases outside the gene matches: 11. This CDR3 is 15 amino acids long. The CDR3 DNA sequence: TGCAGTGCTAGGGATAGCGCAAAGGGGGCCAATGAGCAGTTCTTC. This sequence encodes CSARDSAKGANEQFF.

This clonotype was recorded a few times. This chain connects TRBV10-3 to TRBJ2-7; TRBD1 aligns across 7 bases. J lost 1 base, V lost 0 bases, and 3 bases had no gene match. CDR1 is ENHRY and CDR2 is SYGVKD in the germline V gene. The CDR3 loop spans 15 amino acids. The CDR3 sequence is CAISESWGQSYEQYF. DNA for the CDR3: TGTGCCATCAGTGAGTCGTGGGGACAGTCCTACGAGCAGTACTTC.

The gene calls are TRBV7-2 and TRBJ2-1; D gene unclear. Trimming pared 5 bases from V and 10 bases from J, leaving 24 bases between. Germline CDR1 reads SGHTA; CDR2 reads FQGNSA. The CDR3 length is 16 residues. The chain's CDR3 is CASSRQRTLQGNEQFF. The DNA of the CDR3 is TGTGCCAGCAGCCGCCAGCGCACACTCCAAGGCAACGAGCAGTTCTTC.

The CDR3 protein is CATSRVSGFGSYEQYF. CDR3 nucleotides: TGTGCCACCAGCAGAGTATCGGGGTTCGGCTCCTACGAGCAGTACTTC. The V call is TRBV15, the J call TRBJ2-7, with a weak D call TRBD2 (5 bases). Germline V CDR1 and CDR2: LNHNV, YYDKDF (reference sequence). This CDR3 region has 16 residues. V gave up 1 base and J gave up 0 bases, with 13 bases separating them.

The chain couples TRBV20-1 to TRBJ2-7; 9 bases line up with TRBD2. The CDR3 length is 15 residues. V lost 2 bases, J lost 7 bases, and 12 bases stayed unmatched. Germline CDR1 DFQATT, CDR2 SNEGSKA (reference sequence). The CDR3 spells CSARLAGLPYNEQYF. The CDR3 bases are TGCAGTGCTAGACTAGCGGGGCTTCCCTACAATGAGCAGTACTTC.

The chain joins TRBV28 to TRBJ2-5; no definite D call. Germline lookup yields CDR1 MDHEN and CDR2 SYDVKM. V was cut by 3 bases and J by 0 bases, with 5 bases left in between. This CDR3 has 13 residues. The CDR3 sequence: CASSFVDQETQYF. CDR3 DNA sequence: TGTGCCAGCAGTTTTGTAGACCAAGAGACCCAGTACTTC.